Presented here are 10 T cell receptor beta chains from one specimen sequenced in a study of neurological immune-mediated disorders. TCRdb independently ran MiXCR on the 5' RACE reads; one entry per CDR3 protein. The data contain approximately 50,000 distinct CDR3 sequences, 3% to 4% of them singletons. Sequenced material: PBMCs. These receptors were obtained from a man aged 35 to 55 with multiple sclerosis.

This clonotype was seen at least ten times. This chain uses TRBV6-6 with TRBJ2-5, with a tentative D call TRBD2 (6 bases). The V end was cut by 6 bases, the J end by 0 bases, with 11 bases between. The CDR3 covers 14 residues. From germline, CDR1 is MNHNY and CDR2 SVGAGI (reference sequence). This CDR3 reads CASSRLVHQETQYF. As DNA, the CDR3 is TGTGCCAGCAGCCGACTAGTCCACCAAGAGACCCAGTACTTC.

This clonotype was seen many times. The gene calls are TRBV7-3 and TRBJ2-5, with 8 nucleotides matching TRBD2. V trimming: 5 bases; J trimming: 2 bases; junction bases outside the gene matches: 10. Germline V gene sequence: CDR1 SGHTA, CDR2 FQGTGA. The CDR3 runs to 16 residues. This CDR3 reads CASSPKRGGTQETQYF. The CDR3, as DNA: TGTGCCAGCAGCCCTAAACGCGGGGGGACACAAGAGACCCAGTACTTC. Variable domain in full (rest from reference TRBV7-3 and TRBJ2-5): GAGVSQTPSNKVTEKGKYVELRCDPISGHTALYWYRQSLGQGPEFLIYFQGTGAADDSGLPNDRFFAVRPEGSVSTLKIQRTERGDSAVYLCASSPKRGGTQETQYFGPGTRLLVL.

This clonotype was counted at least ten times. The chain employs TRBV11-2 and TRBJ2-3, with D perhaps being TRBD1 or TRBD2 (5 bases each). Germline assignment: CDR1 SGHAT and CDR2 FQNNGV. V was pared by 1 base and J by 6 bases, with 11 bases between. The CDR3 consists of 14 residues. CDR3 bases: TGTGCCAGCAGCTTAGTGGGACCAGGGGATACGCAGTATTTT. It encodes CASSLVGPGDTQYF.

This clonotype was counted ten times or more. This CDR3 reads CASGSGGAETQYF. In nucleotides, the CDR3 is TGTGCCAGCGGGTCGGGGGGCGCGGAGACCCAGTACTTC. The genes are TRBV7-8 and TRBJ2-5, with D perhaps matching TRBD2 (7 bases). Germline assignment: CDR1 SGHVS and CDR2 FQNEAQ. With 8 bases removed from V and 5 bases from J, the gap between germline ends came to 15 bases. The CDR3 has 13 amino acids.

This clonotype was counted at least ten times. The V call is TRBV10-1, the J call TRBJ1-4; D remains ambiguous. Trimming cost V 0 bases and J 7 bases, with 9 bases left between them. Germline lookup yields CDR1 WNHNN and CDR2 SYGVQD (reference sequence). The CDR3 covers 14 residues. Written as DNA, the CDR3 is TGCGCCAGCAGTGAGTCCGGACGTGGTGAAAAACTGTTTTTT. It encodes CASSESGRGEKLFF.

This clonotype was detected only a few times. A read error may account for a junction end that differs from germline. V gene TRBV20-1 combines with J gene TRBJ1-6; TRBD1 matches 9 bases. The CDR3 contains 15 residues. CDR1 is DFQATT and CDR2 is SNEGSKA in the germline V gene (reference sequence). The CDR3 DNA reads TGCAGTGCTAGAGATGGACAGGGGTATAATTCACCCCTCAACTTT. Translated: CSARDGQGYNSPLNF.

At least ten counts were recorded for this clonotype. J is TRBJ2-1 and V is TRBV20-1; 10 bases agree with TRBD2. Germline CDR1 reads DFQATT; CDR2 reads SNEGSKA (reference sequence). The junction had 11 bases not matched to a gene; V was cut back by 6 bases and J by 6 bases. This CDR3 is built from 15 residues. In DNA, the CDR3 is TGCAGTGCCCGACTCTTTAGCGGGGGGTCCAATGAGCAGTTCTTC. Its protein is CSARLFSGGSNEQFF.

This clonotype came up many times. The genes are TRBV29-1 and TRBJ2-3, with 12 bases fitting TRBD2. CDR3 size: 17 residues. Germline values: CDR1 SQVTM, CDR2 ANQGSEA. V shed 1 base and J 5 bases; nucleotides not matched to a gene: 10. CDR3 region: CSVEGLAGGTGQDTQYF. As DNA, the CDR3 is TGCAGCGTTGAAGGGCTAGCGGGGGGGACAGGTCAAGATACGCAGTATTTT.

This clonotype was counted ten times or more. The CDR3 reads CASSNRDTSEQFF. The CDR3 DNA is TGTGCCAGCAGTAACAGGGATACAAGTGAGCAGTTCTTC. The chain combines TRBV9 with TRBJ2-1, with D perhaps TRBD1 (6 bases). Trimming removed 5 bases from V and 9 bases from J, with 15 bases in between. The germline V gene encodes CDR1 SGDLS and CDR2 YYNGEE. CDR3 length: 13 residues.

Only a few counts were recorded for this clonotype. The chain uses TRBV12-3 or TRBV12-4 and TRBJ2-6; D may be TRBD2 (5 bases). The CDR3 loop spans 15 amino acids. V was pared by 2 bases and J by 1 base, with 6 bases between. CDR3 loop: CASSLRGSGANVLTF. The CDR3, as DNA: TGTGCCAGCAGTTTACGAGGGTCTGGGGCCAACGTCCTGACTTTC.